The rows below give T cell receptor beta chains drawn from one sample of a study of CD8 T cells in ankylosing spondylitis. TCRdb passed the 5' RACE reads through MiXCR, listing each CDR3 protein once. In the table there are about 92,000 distinct CDR3 sequences, around 9.4% of which are singletons. Sequencing used blood, either unsorted or a sorted T cell fraction (not recorded which). The receptors here all came from a male donor with ankylosing spondylitis or in good health (not recorded which). CDR3s include the opening cysteine and the closing phenylalanine or tryptophan. Each record gives: V gene, clone size, J gene, D gene, CDR3 DNA, CDR3 protein. A D gene is named only where the DNA matches it firmly. Expanded clones are given a class, and other clones once, few, many or no size at all.

v_gene: TRBV7-2; abundance: NA; j_gene: TRBJ2-4; d_gene: NA; CDR3nt: TGTGCCAGCAGCTTAGGTTTACAGGGATACATTCAGTACTTC; CDR3aa: CASSLGLQGYIQYF
v_gene: TRBV7-2; abundance: many; j_gene: TRBJ2-7; d_gene: NA; CDR3nt: TGTGCCAGCAGTTTAGGGGGGGGATCCTACGAGCAGTACTTC; CDR3aa: CASSLGGGSYEQYF
v_gene: TRBV5-8; abundance: many; j_gene: TRBJ2-7; d_gene: NA; CDR3nt: TGTGCCAGCAGCTTGGGAGGGGGTATCTACGAGCAGTACTTC; CDR3aa: CASSLGGGIYEQYF
v_gene: TRBV6-5; abundance: many; j_gene: TRBJ2-5; d_gene: NA; CDR3nt: TGTGCCAGCAGTTACTCGATGCAGGGTGGGTGGGAGACCCAGTACTTC; CDR3aa: CASSYSMQGGWETQYF
v_gene: TRBV7-2; abundance: many; j_gene: TRBJ1-2; d_gene: NA; CDR3nt: TGTGCCAGCAGCTTAGGCCCCCGTTCAGACTATGGCTACACCTTC; CDR3aa: CASSLGPRSDYGYTF
v_gene: TRBV6-5; abundance: many; j_gene: TRBJ1-5; d_gene: NA; CDR3nt: TGTGCCAGCAGTTTTGATATAAATAGCAATCAGCCCCAGCATTTT; CDR3aa: CASSFDINSNQPQHF
v_gene: TRBV7-9; abundance: few; j_gene: TRBJ1-2; d_gene: NA; CDR3nt: TGTGCCAGCAGCTTAGTTGAGGGAGGCTACACCTTC; CDR3aa: CASSLVEGGYTF
v_gene: TRBV7-8; abundance: many; j_gene: TRBJ2-3; d_gene: NA; CDR3nt: TGTGCCAGCAGCCGACTAACCGCGGGTGATACGCAGTATTTT; CDR3aa: CASSRLTAGDTQYF
v_gene: TRBV5-1; abundance: many; j_gene: TRBJ1-1; d_gene: NA; CDR3nt: TGCGCCAGCAGCTCGATGACATACTTGAACACTGAAGCTTTCTTT; CDR3aa: CASSSMTYLNTEAFF
v_gene: TRBV30; abundance: once; j_gene: TRBJ2-2; d_gene: TRBD2; CDR3nt: TGTGCCTGGACCGAAGGCGGGGGTTTAACCGGGGAGCTGTTTTTT; CDR3aa: CAWTEGGGLTGELFF
v_gene: TRBV4-2; abundance: many; j_gene: TRBJ1-2; d_gene: NA; CDR3nt: TGTGCCAGCAGCCAAGGGGGGGTTCCCTATGGCTACACCTTC; CDR3aa: CASSQGGVPYGYTF
v_gene: TRBV7-3; abundance: many; j_gene: TRBJ2-6; d_gene: NA; CDR3nt: TGTGCCAGCAGGACTTCTGGGGCCAACGTCCTGACTTTC; CDR3aa: CASRTSGANVLTF